The present TCR beta chain was sequenced within a study of T cells in Graves' hyperthyroidism and ophthalmopathy. Study in general: The authors collected peripheral blood at initial diagnosis, before any treatment. Study-level findings and limits: Stable hyperthyroidism was told apart from ophthalmopathy by a model built on 13 V-J features. Blood samples included most of the expanded thyroid clonotypes exceeding 0.001.

From RNA transcripts, TCR beta CDR3 regions were amplified. A set of HTBI primers served as the primers for a first-round RT-PCR of the TCR CDR3. TCRdb passed the multiplex PCR reads through MiXCR, listing each CDR3 protein once. The data show approximately 200,000 distinct CDR3 sequences, with 15% to 20% seen just once and around two fifths held by the top ten. A word on this clonotype: Antigen unknown.

Each diagnosis drew on symptoms, thyroxine, TRAb, thyroid ultrasound and orbital computed tomography findings. This TCR derives from a man in his forties or fifties with Graves' hyperthyroidism. The specimen sequenced was blood.

Here the CDR3 DNA reads TGTGCCATCAGGGAGGGAACTAATGAAAAACTGTTTTTT. This codes for CAIREGTNEKLFF. This rearrangement joins TRBV10-3 to TRBJ1-4; the D is unclear. From germline, CDR1 is ENHRY and CDR2 SYGVKD. V was pared by 6 bases and J by 1 base, with 6 bases between. The CDR3 spans 13 residues.